This T cell receptor beta chain was identified in a study of T cells in Graves' hyperthyroidism and ophthalmopathy. The germline gives CDR1 MNHEY, CDR2 SMNVEV (reference sequence). The CDR3 totals 14 residues. The junction had 6 bases not matched to a gene; V was cut back by 4 bases and J by 5 bases. Template material for amplifying TCR beta CDR3 regions consisted of RNA transcripts. When the TCR CDR3 underwent first-round RT-PCR, the HTBI primer set was used. One entry per CDR3 protein, called by TCRdb with MiXCR from the multiplex PCR reads. The table shows about 680,000 distinct CDR3 sequences, with 35% occurring only once. The study defined stable Graves' hyperthyroidism as no ophthalmopathy progression within 18 months.

The sequenced sample was blood. V gene TRBV27 combines with J gene TRBJ2-7; TRBD1 matches at 9 bases. The sequence was obtained from a woman aged 40 to 55 with Graves' hyperthyroidism. The CDR3 loop is CASSWRTGVHEQYF. The CDR3 DNA is TGTGCCAGCAGTTGGCGGACAGGGGTCCACGAGCAGTACTTC.